This paragraph reports one T cell receptor (beta chain). J was trimmed by 5 bases and V by 3 bases; bases with no gene match: 6. The CDR3 totals 15 residues. The germline CDR1 and CDR2 sequences are SGHDT and YYEEEE. Recruited during active infection, patients (from Seattle) were subsequently followed longitudinally. The data stem from a study of blood T cell repertoires in COVID-19. Overall study context: Whether acute or convalescent, the COVID-19 samples came from the United States, Italy and Spain. Sources were T cells, B-cell-depleted T cells, or PBMCs; the material itself was cDNA or gDNA.

As processed by the authors: Estimated nucleated cell counts came from reference gene primer amplification. Measured with immunoSEQ multiplex PCR; TCRdb has only the in-frame clones, and not every one. That table supplies the V and J calls and clone size; D and trimming were determined from the DNA. The data show fewer than 300,000 clones, with 86% seen just once and 12% held by the top ten. The gene calls are TRBV5-6 and TRBJ2-5; TRBD2 matches 11 bases. The source is a woman aged 25-40 years with COVID-19, enrolled during active disease. The sample was peripheral blood. The CDR3, as DNA: TGTGCCAGCAGCTCACTAGCGGGGGAGGGGGAGACCCAGTACTTC. The encoded protein is CASSSLAGEGETQYF.